This TCR beta chain was captured in a study of cytotoxic CD8 clonotypes in ibrutinib-treated CLL (dated by TCRdb to about 2021). Study-level background: The cohort was composed of roughly ten relapsed/refractory and roughly 14 treatment-naive patients; IGHV unmutated status was identified in approximately 18 patients. Responses were partial in some 24 patients and complete in 2; after median approximately 67 months follow-up, approximately 15 stayed in remission and some twelve progressed. Response samples were obtained after a median of roughly 13 months of treatment, with a range of roughly 6 to 40 months. An average of about 260,000 productive templates and approximately 91,000 productive rearrangements was obtained per sample. Longitudinal samples were available for about 30% of the roughly 86 trial participants. Cryopreserved peripheral blood mononuclear cells were obtained before treatment, at response, and at either sustained remission or disease progression. Every sample from remission and from progressive disease was obtained while the patients were still on ibrutinib. Points the paper makes about the study in general: Sustained-remission and progressing patients did not have matched sampling times, and lymph node repertoires were not examined. Clonality increased at ibrutinib response, stayed stable in sustained remission, and fell back toward baseline at progression. At baseline, clonality was higher than in age-matched healthy donors and showed a strong correlation with circulating CD8+ T-cell counts. Public clonotypes were rare and either shrank or stayed stable during treatment, and the rise in clonality at ibrutinib response reflected expansion of private clonotypes.

According to the study, the label for this sample's time point signals: approximately 11 months on ibrutinib. For TCR beta library preparation, about 2 micrograms of genomic DNA was extracted from cryopreserved PBMCs. Longitudinal blood samples from CLL patients on ibrutinib monotherapy underwent high-throughput TCR beta sequencing. Patients were enrolled in a phase 2 open-label single-center ibrutinib monotherapy trial. On a MiSeq, deep resolution sequencing aimed for a depth between 1 in 1 million and 1 in 200,000 T cells, with each clonotype covered approximately 9.8x on average. TCR beta libraries were generated with the immunoSEQ hsTCRB Kit. The paper's data handling went like this. Data were analyzed with ImmunoSEQ Data Assistant and ImmunoSEQ Analyzer, with V, D and J genes assigned per IMGT definitions. Clonality, with values ranging from 0 to 1, was calculated as one minus the normalized Shannon entropy of productive rearrangement frequencies. Public clonotype analysis was restricted to overrepresented clonotypes comprising at least 0.05% of each patient's repertoire. About a dozen age-matched healthy donor repertoires from immuneACCESS served as clonality controls. TCRdb obtained this table from immuneACCESS and retained in-frame rearrangements with V and J assigned. These tables miss some clones; where compared with another copy, unresolved V genes account for less than half of the shortfall, and the remainder is unexplained. The DNA was the basis for D and trimming; V, J and clone size are from that table. For this sample there are under 75,000 clones; roughly 71% appear just once. Around two fifths of the sample lies in the top ten.

Taken from cysteine to phenylalanine, the CDR3 has 12 residues. The sequence is cut down to CDR3 DNA, 36 bases in frame from base 1. Here V drops 7 bases and J drops 8 bases, and the junction holds 5 bases not matched to any gene. According to the germline V gene (reference sequence), CDR1 reads MNHNY and CDR2 reads SVGAGI. Points on this clone: It has no known antigen specificity. Base qualities are not recorded, but no much larger clone differs from it by a single base.

The sample consisted of PBMCs, taken after 12 months of ibrutinib treatment. The V gene is TRBV6-6 and the J gene is TRBJ1-5, and 7 bases in between align with TRBD1. The receptor was derived from a human donor with chronic lymphocytic leukemia. The CDR3 protein sequence reads: CASTGQVEPQHF. The DNA sequence is given as TGTGCCAGCACCGGACAGGTTGAGCCCCAGCATTTT.